These 5 T cell receptor beta chains share one sample of origin, sequenced in a study of molecular identifiers for immune sequencing clone quantification (dated by TCRdb to 2017 to 2018). Library preparation employed PCR. Data came from an Illumina HiSeq 4000. Using fastp at Q25 and MiXCR, TCRdb reprocessed the public reads and kept productive beta chains. Each CDR3 protein appears once, grouped with its most common genes and DNA. The sample table contains 550,000 to 750,000 distinct CDR3 sequences; only one count was recorded for 15% to 20% of them. The top ten constitute 0.75% to 0.95% of the sample. The sample comprised naive CD8+ T cells from blood, with Jurkat cell RNA spiked in. Sample cell subset or site, as interpreted from the label and publication: FACS-sorted CD8+CD4-CCR7+CD45RA+ naive T cells. The receptor source for this set is a human donor in good health. Some libraries in this study had Jurkat cell RNA spiked in.

Only a few counts were recorded for this clonotype. V is TRBV7-2 and J is TRBJ1-3; D not certain. Germline lookup yields CDR1 SGHTA and CDR2 FQGNSA. Trimming took off 5 bases at V and 0 bases at J, with 11 bases between the two ends. The CDR3 contains 15 residues. The CDR3 sequence: CASSGGHSSGNTIYF. The CDR3, as DNA: TGTGCCAGCAGCGGAGGGCACTCCTCTGGAAACACCATATATTTT.

This clonotype was recorded at least ten times. The chain is built from TRBV29-1 and TRBJ2-2; TRBD2 matches 8 bases. With 7 bases clipped from V and 3 bases from J, the junction kept 7 bases outside the gene matches. Germline CDR1 and CDR2: SQVTM and ANQGSEA. This CDR3 spans 14 amino acids. The CDR3 DNA reads TGCAGCGGCTGGGGTAGCGGGGACACCGGGGAGCTGTTTTTT. This translates into CSGWGSGDTGELFF.

Remarks on this clonotype: A much larger clone differs from this one at a single base, so this may be a read error. The gene calls are TRBV28 and TRBJ2-3; tentative D call: TRBD2 (5 bases). Trimming pared 7 bases from V and 5 bases from J, leaving 22 bases between. In germline, CDR1 is MDHEN, CDR2 SYDVKM. This CDR3 has 16 residues. The CDR3: CASNLGARAIIDTQYF. The CDR3 DNA sequence: TGTGCCAGCAACCTGGGCGCGCGGGCGATCATAGATACGCAGTATTTT.

This clonotype was observed many times. This chain uses TRBV7-9 with TRBJ1-1; D possibly corresponds to TRBD1 (5 bases). Trimming removed 4 bases from V and 6 bases from J, with 18 bases in between. The CDR3 sequence is 15 residues long. Looked up from germline, CDR1 is SEHNR and CDR2 is FQNEAQ (reference sequence). CDR3 region: CASSSYGTTAPEAFF. The CDR3 bases are TGTGCCAGCAGCTCGTACGGGACTACCGCACCTGAAGCTTTCTTT.

The sample holds many counts of this clonotype. The CDR3 bases are TGTGCCAGCAGTTTATCAGGGGACGGAGGAGCTTTCTTT. It is translated as CASSLSGDGGAFF. The chain has TRBV27 and TRBJ1-1; the D gene is possibly TRBD1 (5 bases). Trimming left V 0 bases short and J 10 bases short, with 12 bases between. Germline V gene sequence: CDR1 MNHEY, CDR2 SMNVEV (reference sequence). CDR3 length: 13 residues.